The 23 T cell receptor beta chains presented below share a single source sample, sequenced in a study of technical replicates of blood from a few donors. The repertoire was sequenced with immunoSEQ multiplex PCR; TCRdb's copy has only in-frame clones and lacks some. There are approximately 81,000 clones in the sample; more than 80% occur only once, and roughly 4% lies in the top ten. What was sequenced was PBMCs. These receptors were taken from a human donor in good health. Some clones in this sample may be carry-over from other donors' samples.

This clone was observed a single time. The chain recombines TRBV18 with TRBJ1-1, with D tentatively TRBD1 (5 bases). CDR3 size: 15 residues. Per germline, CDR1 KGHSH and CDR2 LQKENI. V lost 5 bases to trimming and J lost 4 bases, with 17 bases between them. CDR3 in DNA: TGTGCCAGCTCAAGTAGAGCGGGGGGAGGCACTGAAGCTTTCTTT. Its translation is CASSSRAGGGTEAFF.

The chain carries TRBV15 and TRBJ2-1; TRBD2 aligns across 13 bases. CDR3 length: 17 amino acids. The junction had 8 bases not matched to a gene; V was cut back by 1 base and J by 8 bases. Looked up from germline, CDR1 is LNHNV and CDR2 is YYDKDF (reference sequence). The CDR3 is CATSRGTSGGLKDEQFF. The CDR3 region has the DNA TGTGCCACCAGCAGAGGGACTAGCGGGGGCCTTAAGGATGAGCAGTTCTTC.

This sequence joins TRBV5-3 and TRBJ1-5; D call uncertain. TRBV5-3 is identified as an open reading frame with a role that is uncertain. Trimming took 4 bases from V and 7 from J, leaving 21 bases between them. This CDR3 comprises 16 residues. The CDR3 here is CARSNLFRRGDQPQHF. The CDR3 DNA is TGTGCCAGAAGCAACCTCTTCCGCCGGGGAGACCAGCCCCAGCATTTT.

In its sample, this clone was seen a few times. V and J are TRBV23-1 and TRBJ1-6, with TRBD1 matching 8 bases. TRBV23-1 is an ORF, and what it does is uncertain. The V and J ends lost 6 bases and 7 bases, in that order; junction bases with no gene match: 5. The CDR3 spans 14 residues. CDR3 amino acids: CASSGQGVNSPLHF. The CDR3 DNA sequence: TGCGCCAGCAGCGGACAGGGTGTGAATTCACCCCTCCACTTT.

This clone was recorded a few times. The chain links TRBV28 to TRBJ2-5; D is possibly TRBD2 (6 bases). V was pared by 3 bases and J by 7 bases, with 12 bases between. Germline V gene lookup returns CDR1 MDHEN and CDR2 SYDVKM. This CDR3 has 13 amino acids. The CDR3 bases are TGTGCCAGCAGTTTGGGCCCCGGGGGGACCCAGTACTTC. It codes for CASSLGPGGTQYF.

The chain is built from TRBV18 and TRBJ2-1; 12 bases fit TRBD1. In germline, CDR1 is KGHSH, CDR2 LQKENI. The CDR3 is 14 amino acids. Trimming at V came to 3 bases and at J to 9 bases, leaving 3 bases not matched to a gene. The CDR3 here is CASSPGTGGSEQFF. The CDR3 DNA reads as TGTGCCAGCTCACCCGGGACAGGGGGCAGTGAGCAGTTCTTC.

This clone has a single count. This rearrangement joins TRBV7-9 to TRBJ2-7, with D unclear. The CDR3 loop spans 13 amino acids. Trimming cost V 3 bases and J 1 base, with 7 bases left between them. The germline CDR1 and CDR2 sequences are SEHNR and FQNEAQ (reference sequence). The CDR3 coding sequence is TGTGCCAGCAGCTTGTTAGATTCCTACGAGCAGTACTTC. This gives the protein CASSLLDSYEQYF.

Only a few counts were recorded for this clone. The chain carries TRBV5-5 and TRBJ2-7; 8 nucleotides match TRBD1. Trimming at V came to 4 bases and at J to 6 bases, leaving 12 bases not matched to a gene. The CDR3 is made up of 15 amino acids. CDR1 is SGHKS, CDR2 YYEKEE, per germline (reference sequence). The CDR3 reads CASSPTTGGIAEQYF. The CDR3 coding sequence is TGTGCCAGCAGCCCAACCACAGGGGGGATAGCCGAGCAGTACTTC.

V gene TRBV29-1 combines with J gene TRBJ2-3, with D uncertain. CDR1 SQVTM and CDR2 ANQGSEA come from the germline V gene. The CDR3 spans 11 residues. The V end lost 8 bases, the J end lost 3 bases, and 9 bases lay between the germline ends. This CDR3 reads CSLRATDTQYF. The CDR3 DNA sequence: TGCAGCCTTAGAGCTACAGATACGCAGTATTTT.

J is TRBJ2-3 and V is TRBV5-4, with 9 bases aligning to TRBD1. After removal of 5 bases from V and 2 bases from J, the junction contained 6 bases not matched to a gene. Germline V gene sequence: CDR1 SGHNT, CDR2 YYREEE (reference sequence). CDR3 length equals 15 residues. CDR3 DNA sequence: TGTGCCAGCAGTCGCCGGGACAGGGCCACAGATACGCAGTATTTT. Residues: CASSRRDRATDTQYF.

The chain combines TRBV30 with TRBJ2-1; 16 bases align to TRBD2. CDR3 length: 18 amino acids. J lost 0 bases, V lost 4 bases, and 6 bases had no gene match. The germline gives CDR1 GTSNPN, CDR2 SVGIG (reference sequence). The CDR3 bases are TGTGCCTGGAAGGGACTAGCGGGGGGGCCGAGCTCCTACAATGAGCAGTTCTTC. Protein sequence: CAWKGLAGGPSSYNEQFF. The entire variable domain, with the rest obtained from reference TRBV30 and TRBJ2-1, is as follows: SQTIHQWPATLVQPVGSPLSLECTVEGTSNPNLYWYRQAAGRGLQLLFYSVGIGQISSEVPQNLSASRPQDRQFILSSKKLLLSDSGFYLCAWKGLAGGPSSYNEQFFGPGTRLTVL.

The rearrangement joins TRBV7-3 to TRBJ2-5, with D possibly being TRBD2 (5 bases). V lost 5 bases and J 7 bases, leaving 17 bases between the germline ends. Germline CDR1 SGHTA, CDR2 FQGTGA. The length of the CDR3 is 14 residues. The CDR3 coding sequence is TGTGCCAGCAGCCAGTCGAGTCCAGCGGCGACCCAGTACTTC. Its protein is CASSQSSPAATQYF.

The J gene is TRBJ1-1, the V gene TRBV18; D unresolved. The CDR3 spans 14 residues. Germline V CDR1 and CDR2: KGHSH, LQKENI. V lost 1 base, J lost 4 bases, and 10 bases lay in between. This chain's CDR3 is CASSPLHSSTEAFF. In DNA form, the CDR3 reads TGTGCCAGCTCACCACTGCACAGTAGCACTGAAGCTTTCTTT.

The V call is TRBV6-5, the J call TRBJ2-7; 8 nucleotides align to TRBD2. J lost 2 bases, V lost 5 bases, and 2 bases had no gene match. There are 13 residues in the CDR3. Germline V lookup: CDR1 MNHEY, CDR2 SVGAGI. The CDR3 is CASSAGLAYEQYF. CDR3 bases: TGTGCCAGCAGTGCGGGACTAGCCTACGAGCAGTACTTC.

V usage is TRBV29-1 and J usage is TRBJ2-1; 7 nucleotides line up with TRBD2. This CDR3 has 14 amino acids. Trimming took 6 bases from V and 0 from J; bases not matched to a gene: 5. Germline CDR1 reads SQVTM; CDR2 reads ANQGSEA. For the CDR3, the DNA is TGCAGCGTCTCCGGGGGGAACTCCTACAATGAGCAGTTCTTC. Translating it yields CSVSGGNSYNEQFF.

The chain is built from TRBV19 and TRBJ1-5, with D maybe TRBD1 (5 bases). Germline CDR1 is LNHDA and CDR2 is SQIVND (reference sequence). The CDR3 sequence is 13 residues long. Between the trimmed V and J ends, which lost 3 bases and 3 bases, there was a span of 6 bases. Here the CDR3 DNA reads TGTGCCAGTAGTATCAGGGCCAATCAGCCCCAGCATTTT. Translated, it gives CASSIRANQPQHF.

A few counts support this clone. This CDR3 is CASSGRTASHYGYTF. The DNA for the CDR3 is TGTGCCAGCAGTGGCCGGACAGCGAGCCACTATGGCTACACCTTC. The rearrangement uses TRBV6-5 and TRBJ1-2; maybe TRBD1 (6 bases). The CDR3 extends over 15 amino acids. From germline, CDR1 is MNHEY and CDR2 SVGAGI. Trimming stripped 5 bases from V and 3 bases from J, with 16 bases between.

V is TRBV5-1 and J is TRBJ2-1; no definite D call. CDR1 and CDR2 (germline): SGHRS, YFSETQ. The V end lost 1 base, the J end lost 6 bases, and 8 bases lay between the germline ends. The CDR3 spans 13 residues. CDR3 sequence reads: CASSLNELNEQFF. The CDR3 DNA reads as TGCGCCAGCAGCTTGAACGAGCTCAATGAGCAGTTCTTC.

The chain joins TRBV15 to TRBJ2-7, with 13 bases identical to TRBD2. The CDR3 spans 17 residues. The V gene end was trimmed by 2 bases and the J gene end by 1 base; junction bases not matched to a gene: 5. Germline CDR1 reads LNHNV; CDR2 reads YYDKDF (reference sequence). The CDR3 is CATSRILAGGPSYEQYF. The CDR3 DNA reads as TGTGCCACCAGCAGAATACTAGCGGGGGGGCCTTCCTACGAGCAGTACTTC.

This clone was detected once. The chain joins TRBV7-2 to TRBJ2-7, with 9 bases aligning to TRBD2. The CDR3 consists of 15 residues. Trimming at V came to 5 bases and at J to 2 bases, leaving 7 bases not matched to a gene. CDR1 and CDR2 from the germline V gene are SGHTA and FQGNSA. The chain's CDR3 is CASSRLAGGAYEQYF. The CDR3, as DNA: TGTGCCAGCAGCCGTCTCGCGGGGGGGGCCTACGAGCAGTACTTC.

The chain is built from TRBV7-3 and TRBJ2-1; TRBD2 agrees at 9 bases. The CDR3 has 19 residues. Germline CDR1 is SGHTA and CDR2 is FQGTGA. Trimming cost V 4 bases and J 0 bases; bases outside gene matches: 13. CDR3 DNA: TGTGCCAGCAGCTACCGGAAAACTAGCGGGCGTAGCTCCTACAATGAGCAGTTCTTC. It specifies CASSYRKTSGRSSYNEQFF.

The rearrangement links TRBV6-1 to TRBJ1-1, with a possible D match to TRBD1 (5 bases). Germline loops: CDR1 MNHNS, CDR2 SASEGT. The CDR3 runs to 15 residues. V was shortened by 2 bases and J by 1 base, with 11 bases between the two germline ends. The CDR3 DNA reads as TGTGCCAGCAGTGAATCGGGCAGGGCGAACACTGAAGCTTTCTTT. It encodes CASSESGRANTEAFF.

V is TRBV14 and J is TRBJ2-7; TRBD2 matches at 7 bases. Unmatched junction bases numbered 12, after V lost 0 bases and J lost 4 bases. Per the germline V gene, CDR1 is SGHDN and CDR2 is FVKESK. CDR3 length: 17 amino acids. The CDR3 region has the DNA TGTGCCAGCAGCCAAGATCGGGTGGGAGGGCAGGGATACGAGCAGTACTTC. Amino acids: CASSQDRVGGQGYEQYF.